This T cell receptor (beta chain) was captured in a study of response to subunit inactivated influenza vaccine. Study-level results: Authors suggested each seasonal flu vaccination may recruit only limited numbers of new T cells.

One entry per CDR3 protein results from TCRdb running MiXCR on the RT-PCR reads. The sample records roughly 500,000 distinct CDR3 sequences, 16% being singletons. A word on this clonotype: Its target is unknown.

Germline V gene lookup returns CDR1 LGHNA and CDR2 YSLEER. The CDR3 contains 14 residues. The V end was cut by 4 bases, the J end by 3 bases, with 13 bases between. This clonotype was obtained from a man aged 45-69 years who received an inactivated influenza vaccine. The sequencing here drew on CD4+ T cells sorted from PBMCs, taken roughly 24 months after vaccination. The chain couples TRBV4-3 to TRBJ2-7; weak D call: TRBD2 (6 bases). The CDR3 DNA reads as TGCGCCAGCAGCCCGGGACTGATAGACTACGAGCAGTACTTC. It is translated as CASSPGLIDYEQYF.